These T cell receptor beta chains were read from a single sample in a study of T cell responses to AZD1222 COVID-19 vaccine. Only in-frame clones appear in the TCRdb table, and some are missing; sequencing was by immunoSEQ multiplex PCR. The repertoire has over 150,000 clones, roughly 90% of them found once; the top ten carry more than 4%. Source: peripheral blood, taken 28 days after the second AZD1222 dose. The receptors derive from an adult who received the AZD1222 COVID-19 vaccine. Both conserved end residues are trimmed from each CDR3. A D gene is named only where the DNA matches it firmly.

d_gene	v_gene	j_gene	CDR3aa
TRBD1	TRBV6-5	TRBJ2-5	ASSYSDRGETQY
NA	TRBV27	TRBJ1-5	ASSPPGQPQH
NA	TRBV6-5	TRBJ1-1	AVTKEVLLNTEAF
TRBD1	TRBV6-5	TRBJ2-1	ASSSPVGTGEF
NA	TRBV27	TRBJ2-2	ASQGRDTGELF
NA	TRBV5-1	TRBJ1-6	ASSLGGTHNSPLH
NA	TRBV2	TRBJ2-4	ASSEEVAKNIQY
TRBD2	TRBV18	TRBJ2-3	ASSSTSGGTDTQY
NA	TRBV19	TRBJ1-1	ASGQKPLITEAF
NA	TRBV18	TRBJ1-4	ASSQVGTNEKLF
NA	TRBV5-4	TRBJ2-5	ASSPTEYQETQY
NA	TRBV5-1	TRBJ2-7	ASRGSSYEQY
NA	TRBV5-4	TRBJ1-2	ASSLGTEYGYT
TRBD1	TRBV6-1	TRBJ1-6	ASSERAGTGDSPLH
TRBD1	TRBV19	TRBJ1-2	ASSSGQTTNGYT
NA	TRBV30	TRBJ2-7	AWSDWSNYEQY
NA	TRBV21-1	TRBJ1-5	ASSFPINRGGNQPQH
TRBD1	TRBV9	TRBJ2-7	ASSVDGQGNEQY
NA	TRBV6-2/TRBV6-3	TRBJ2-7	ASSYSKTGTYEQY
TRBD1	TRBV7-8	TRBJ1-1	ASNEIQGGTEAF
TRBD1	TRBV7-9	TRBJ1-2	ASSSDRDYGYT
NA	TRBV2	TRBJ2-6	AILPLGAGANVLT
TRBD1	TRBV6-5	TRBJ1-1	ASSRDRVKNTEAF
TRBD1	TRBV2	TRBJ2-5	ASRPGQGQETQY
NA	TRBV6-5	TRBJ2-4	ASSRGNIQY
NA	TRBV10-3	TRBJ1-2	AISDIRNYGYT
NA	TRBV12-5	TRBJ1-1	ASGSQAF
TRBD1	TRBV14	TRBJ1-1	ASSQDGWFGTGGVYTEAF
NA	TRBV6-6	TRBJ1-5	ASSYQGYSNQPQH
TRBD2	TRBV29-1	TRBJ2-5	SVTSGGETQY
NA	TRBV6-4	TRBJ2-1	ASSDSRRGHNEQF
NA	TRBV4-1	TRBJ2-7	ASSQDPTDVYEQY
NA	TRBV6-1	TRBJ1-2	ASSEAGEWVYYGYT
NA	TRBV25-1	TRBJ2-1	ASSNPGPTYNEQF
NA	TRBV29-1	TRBJ1-1	SVHGQMNTEAF
NA	TRBV7-6	TRBJ1-2	ASTPMAGKGYT
NA	TRBV7-6	TRBJ2-1	ASSYSGLGGQYNEQF
NA	TRBV5-1	TRBJ1-2	ASSLASNYGYT
NA	TRBV25-1	TRBJ2-5	ASSDLGRLQY
NA	TRBV6-5	TRBJ1-6	ASRLTGSPLH
NA	TRBV6-5	TRBJ2-3	ASSYKFAGTDTQY